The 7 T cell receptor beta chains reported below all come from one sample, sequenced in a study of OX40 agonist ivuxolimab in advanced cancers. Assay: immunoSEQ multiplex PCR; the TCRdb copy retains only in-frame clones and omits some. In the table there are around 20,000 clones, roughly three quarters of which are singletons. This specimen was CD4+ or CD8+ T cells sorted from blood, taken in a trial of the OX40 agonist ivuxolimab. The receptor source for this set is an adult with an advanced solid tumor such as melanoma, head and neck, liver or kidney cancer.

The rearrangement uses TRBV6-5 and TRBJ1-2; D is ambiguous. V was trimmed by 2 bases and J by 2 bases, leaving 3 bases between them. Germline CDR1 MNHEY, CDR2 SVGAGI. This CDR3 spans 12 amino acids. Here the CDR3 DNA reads TGTGCCAGCAGTTACAGGAACTATGGCTACACCTTC. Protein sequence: CASSYRNYGYTF.

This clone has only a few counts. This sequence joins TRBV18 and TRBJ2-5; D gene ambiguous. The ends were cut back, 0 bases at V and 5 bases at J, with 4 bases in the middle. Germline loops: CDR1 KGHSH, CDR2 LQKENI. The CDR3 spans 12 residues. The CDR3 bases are TGTGCCAGCTCACCACCGGGGGAGACCCAGTACTTC. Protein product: CASSPPGETQYF.

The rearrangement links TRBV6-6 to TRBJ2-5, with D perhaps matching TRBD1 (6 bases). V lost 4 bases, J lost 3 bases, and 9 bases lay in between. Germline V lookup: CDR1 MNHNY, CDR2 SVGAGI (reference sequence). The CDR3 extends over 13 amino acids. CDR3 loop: CASSSTGKETQYF. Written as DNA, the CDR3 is TGTGCCAGCAGTTCGACAGGAAAAGAGACCCAGTACTTC.

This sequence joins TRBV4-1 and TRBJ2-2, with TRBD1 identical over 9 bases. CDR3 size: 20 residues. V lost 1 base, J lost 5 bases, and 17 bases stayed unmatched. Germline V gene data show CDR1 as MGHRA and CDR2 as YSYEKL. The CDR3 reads CASSQGGGSHWDRATGELFF. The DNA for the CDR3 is TGCGCCAGCAGCCAAGGGGGAGGCTCCCATTGGGACAGGGCAACCGGGGAGCTGTTTTTT.

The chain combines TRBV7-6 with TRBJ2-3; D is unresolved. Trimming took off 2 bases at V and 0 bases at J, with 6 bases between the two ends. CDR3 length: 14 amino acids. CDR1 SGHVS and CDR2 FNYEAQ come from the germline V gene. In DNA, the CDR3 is TGTGCCAGCAGCTTAACTTCTAGCACAGATACGCAGTATTTT. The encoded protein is CASSLTSSTDTQYF.

CDR3: CAWAISGGFTDTQYF. The DNA of the CDR3 is TGTGCCTGGGCAATATCAGGGGGTTTTACAGATACGCAGTATTTT. The rearrangement uses TRBV30 and TRBJ2-3, with 7 bases fitting TRBD1. Germline lookup yields CDR1 GTSNPN and CDR2 SVGIG (reference sequence). The CDR3 covers 15 residues. V lost 5 bases, J lost 3 bases, and 11 bases stayed unmatched.

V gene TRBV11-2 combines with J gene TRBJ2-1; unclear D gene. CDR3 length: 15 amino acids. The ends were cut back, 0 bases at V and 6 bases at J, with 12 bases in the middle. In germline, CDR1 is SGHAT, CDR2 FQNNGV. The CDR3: CASSLDRDFFNEQFF. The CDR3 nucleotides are TGTGCCAGCAGCTTAGATCGTGATTTTTTCAATGAGCAGTTCTTC.